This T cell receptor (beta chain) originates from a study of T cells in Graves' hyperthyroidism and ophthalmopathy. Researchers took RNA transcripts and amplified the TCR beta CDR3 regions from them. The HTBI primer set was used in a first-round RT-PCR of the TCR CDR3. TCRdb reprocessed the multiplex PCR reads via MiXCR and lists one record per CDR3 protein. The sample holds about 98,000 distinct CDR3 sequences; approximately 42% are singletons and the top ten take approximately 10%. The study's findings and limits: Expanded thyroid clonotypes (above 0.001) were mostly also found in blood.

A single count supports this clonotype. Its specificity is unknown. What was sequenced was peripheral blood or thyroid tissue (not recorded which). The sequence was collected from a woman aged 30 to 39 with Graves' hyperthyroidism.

CDR3 residues: CASRIGTSGRYEQYF. DNA for the CDR3: TGTGCCAGCAGAATCGGGACTAGCGGGAGATACGAGCAGTACTTC. The rearrangement uses TRBV5-4 and TRBJ2-7, with TRBD2 identical over 14 bases. The junction had 5 bases not matched to a gene; V was cut back by 5 bases and J by 4 bases. The CDR3 has 15 amino acids. Germline V gene lookup returns CDR1 SGHNT and CDR2 YYREEE (reference sequence).